This passage covers 26 T cell receptor beta chains from one sample sequenced in a study of cytomegalovirus exposure and HLA in healthy donors. The PCR employed 60 Vbeta primers together with 13 Jbeta primers. TCRdb's table, derived via immunoSEQ multiplex PCR, lists solely in-frame clones and lacks some. The sample carries 150,000 to 200,000 clones, around three quarters recorded once. The sequenced sample was PBMCs. The origin of the receptors is a woman between 40 and 55 years old in good health and CMV-seronegative.

The V gene is TRBV6-1, the J gene TRBJ1-5; 7 bases match TRBD1. The CDR3 sequence is 15 residues long. Germline values: CDR1 MNHNS, CDR2 SASEGT. Germline trimming cut 6 bases from V and 4 bases from J; bases unmatched to any gene: 9. The CDR3 loop is CASRAGTEVNQPQHF. DNA for the CDR3: TGTGCCAGCAGGGCGGGGACAGAAGTTAATCAGCCCCAGCATTTT.

This clone turned up a few times. The CDR3 loop reads CASSLQGGITDTQYF. CDR3 bases: TGTGCCAGCAGCTTACAGGGAGGGATCACAGATACGCAGTATTTT. The rearrangement joins TRBV7-3 to TRBJ2-3; 7 bases agree with TRBD2. The germline CDR1 and CDR2 sequences are SGHTA and FQGTGA. V was pared by 2 bases and J by 2 bases, with 4 bases of the junction left unmatched. CDR3 length: 15 residues.

J is TRBJ2-2 and V is TRBV2, with D maybe TRBD2 (5 bases). This CDR3 has 13 amino acids. Trimming took off 2 bases at V and 7 bases at J, with 8 bases between the two ends. The germline V gene has CDR1 SNHLY and CDR2 FYNNEI. The CDR3 reads CASSERGNGELFF. The CDR3 DNA is TGTGCCAGCAGTGAACGGGGTAACGGGGAGCTGTTTTTT. The full variable domain, with the rest looked up from reference TRBV2 and TRBJ2-2, is EPEVTQTPSHQVTQMGQEVILRCVPISNHLYFYWYRQILGQKVEFLVSFYNNEISEKSEIFDDQFSVERPDGSNFTLKIRSTKLEDSAMYFCASSERGNGELFFGEGSRLTVL.

The V gene is TRBV6-1, the J gene TRBJ1-5; 8 nucleotides match TRBD1. CDR3 size: 16 residues. The ends lost 4 bases at V and 1 base at J; junction bases unmatched: 6. The germline CDR1 and CDR2 sequences are MNHNS and SASEGT. CDR3 protein: CASSGRGPGSNQPQHF. DNA for the CDR3: TGTGCCAGCAGTGGCAGGGGGCCGGGGAGCAATCAGCCCCAGCATTTT.

J is TRBJ1-4 and V is TRBV15; D is unclear. The V and J ends lost 1 base and 14 bases respectively, with 14 bases between them. The CDR3 consists of 13 residues. Germline CDR1 LNHNV, CDR2 YYDKDF (reference sequence). CDR3 DNA: TGTGCCACCAGCAGAGCGTTCCCGGTATTGCTGTTTTTT. It translates to CATSRAFPVLLFF.

The CDR3 reads CASSLSRGNQETQYF. The CDR3 DNA reads as TGTGCCAGCAGTTTATCCCGGGGGAACCAAGAGACCCAGTACTTC. The J gene is TRBJ2-5, the V gene TRBV28, with a possible D match to TRBD2 (6 bases). This CDR3 is 15 amino acids long. V lost 1 base, J lost 0 bases, and 9 bases lay in between. Germline values: CDR1 MDHEN, CDR2 SYDVKM.

V and J are TRBV11-2 and TRBJ1-1; D call uncertain. This CDR3 spans 15 amino acids. The V end was cut by 1 base, the J end by 5 bases, with 14 bases between. The V gene's germline CDR1 is SGHAT and CDR2 FQNNGV. CDR3 nucleotides: TGTGCCAGCAGCTTAGCTCGGGGATTTTCGACTGAAGCTTTCTTT. Residues: CASSLARGFSTEAFF.

The gene calls are TRBV23-1 and TRBJ1-2; 10 bases map to TRBD1. TRBV23-1 qualifies as an ORF whose function is uncertain. The V and J ends lost 4 bases and 3 bases, in that order; junction bases with no gene match: 5. The CDR3 spans 15 residues. CDR3 amino acids: CASSPGQGEDYGYTF. CDR3 DNA sequence: TGCGCCAGCAGTCCCGGACAGGGGGAGGACTATGGCTACACCTTC.

The rearrangement uses TRBV5-1 and TRBJ1-1; D is undetermined. Germline V gene sequence: CDR1 SGHRS, CDR2 YFSETQ. Trimming shortened V by 0 bases and J by 1 base, and 7 bases separated the two germline ends. The CDR3 has 14 amino acids. CDR3 sequence (DNA): TGCGCCAGCAGCTTGGCCGGGGAGAACACTGAAGCTTTCTTT. This translates into CASSLAGENTEAFF.

The gene calls are TRBV29-1 and TRBJ1-2; D is uncertain. V was pared by 3 bases and J by 4 bases, with 6 bases between. The CDR3 consists of 11 residues. CDR1 and CDR2 (germline): SQVTM, ANQGSEA. Here the CDR3 reads CSVDGGYGYTF. In DNA form, the CDR3 reads TGCAGCGTTGACGGAGGCTATGGCTACACCTTC.

The chain carries TRBV7-8 and TRBJ1-1; D is unclear. V was clipped by 0 bases and J by 10 bases, with 18 bases between them. Per the germline V gene, CDR1 is SGHVS and CDR2 is FQNEAQ. This CDR3 has 15 amino acids. This chain's CDR3 is CASSLALTPGERAFF. The CDR3 region has the DNA TGTGCCAGCAGCTTAGCGCTAACGCCAGGTGAGAGAGCTTTCTTT.

The rearrangement joins TRBV5-1 to TRBJ1-5, with 7 bases lining up with TRBD1. This CDR3 comprises 13 residues. Germline CDR1 reads SGHRS; CDR2 reads YFSETQ. The trim removed 4 bases at V and 7 bases at J, leaving 5 bases unmatched. The CDR3 nucleotides read TGCGCCAGCAGCCGACAGGGAGGACAGCCCCAGCATTTT. Residues: CASSRQGGQPQHF.

The V gene is TRBV11-1, the J gene TRBJ1-3, with 7 bases lining up with TRBD1. This CDR3 comprises 17 residues. Germline CDR1 reads SGHAT; CDR2 reads FQDESV (reference sequence). Unmatched junction bases numbered 9, after V lost 4 bases and J lost 0 bases. The CDR3 here is CASSSRDRRVSGNTIYF. CDR3 DNA: TGTGCCAGCAGCTCCCGGGACAGAAGAGTCTCTGGAAACACCATATATTTT. The full variable domain, rest sourced from reference TRBV11-1 and TRBJ1-3, is EAEVAQSPRYKITEKSQAVAFWCDPISGHATLYWYRQILGQGPELLVQFQDESVVDDSQLPKDRFSAERLKGVDSTLKIQPAELGDSAMYLCASSSRDRRVSGNTIYFGEGSWLTVV.

This rearrangement joins TRBV25-1 to TRBJ2-2; D unclear. Trimming stripped 4 bases from V and 2 bases from J, with 8 bases between. Per the germline V gene, CDR1 is MGHDK and CDR2 is SYGVNS. This CDR3 spans 14 amino acids. The DNA of the CDR3 is TGTGCCAGCAGTGTTACTGAAAACACCGGGGAGCTGTTTTTT. Translating it yields CASSVTENTGELFF. The full variable domain, with the rest looked up from reference TRBV25-1 and TRBJ2-2, is EADIYQTPRYLVIGTGKKITLECSQTMGHDKMYWYQQDPGMELHLIHYSYGVNSTEKGDLSSESTVSRIRTEHFPLTLESARPSHTSQYLCASSVTENTGELFFGEGSRLTVL.

The rearrangement uses TRBV9 and TRBJ1-2; 7 nucleotides agree with TRBD1. CDR1 is SGDLS, CDR2 YYNGEE, per germline. The V segment lost 2 bases and the J segment 4 bases; nucleotides outside the gene matches: 5. The CDR3 length is 14 residues. The CDR3 coding sequence is TGTGCCAGCAGCGTGAGCCGGGACAGCTATGGCTACACCTTC. As protein: CASSVSRDSYGYTF.

V gene TRBV7-9 combines with J gene TRBJ2-7; 7 nucleotides align to TRBD1. This CDR3 contains 17 residues. V dropped 3 bases and J dropped 6; count of bases not matched to a gene: 17. CDR1 is SEHNR and CDR2 is FQNEAQ in the germline V gene (reference sequence). The CDR3 sequence: CASSLGGSTGPRAEQYF. The CDR3 bases are TGTGCCAGCAGCTTGGGTGGCTCGACAGGGCCCAGGGCCGAGCAGTACTTC.

The V and J genes are TRBV19 and TRBJ2-1; D is possibly TRBD2 (5 bases). V was clipped by 5 bases and J by 0 bases, with 20 bases between them. Germline loops: CDR1 LNHDA, CDR2 SQIVND (reference sequence). The CDR3 sequence is 18 residues long. CDR3 loop: CASSSRRASQISYNEQFF. CDR3 bases: TGTGCCAGTAGTTCCAGAAGAGCTAGCCAAATCTCCTACAATGAGCAGTTCTTC.

V and J are TRBV7-9 and TRBJ2-5; D perhaps matches TRBD2 (6 bases). V shed 1 base and J shed 5 bases, with 17 bases lying between them. The CDR3 loop spans 16 amino acids. Germline V gives CDR1 SEHNR, CDR2 FQNEAQ (reference sequence). The CDR3 nucleotides read TGTGCCAGCAGCTTAGGCGCGGCGGGATACTGGGAGACCCAGTACTTC. Protein sequence: CASSLGAAGYWETQYF.

The gene calls are TRBV29-1 and TRBJ2-3, with D possibly being TRBD2 (6 bases). Germline V gives CDR1 SQVTM, CDR2 ANQGSEA. The V and J ends lost 4 bases and 2 bases respectively, with 7 bases between them. The CDR3 spans 12 residues. The CDR3: CSVGEATDTQYF. CDR3 nucleotide sequence: TGCAGCGTTGGGGAGGCCACAGATACGCAGTATTTT.

The rearrangement uses TRBV4-1 and TRBJ1-1, with D perhaps matching TRBD1 (6 bases). Trimming left V 1 base short and J 8 bases short, with 14 bases between. CDR3 size: 14 residues. Per the germline V gene, CDR1 is MGHRA and CDR2 is YSYEKL. This CDR3 reads CASSQADRAPEAFF. CDR3 DNA: TGCGCCAGCAGCCAAGCGGACAGAGCACCCGAAGCTTTCTTT.

The CDR3 DNA follows: TGTGCCAGCAGTTTCCCAGGGGGTAGGTTCAATGAGCAGTTCTTC. The encoded protein is CASSFPGGRFNEQFF. This chain uses TRBV28 with TRBJ2-1; 7 nucleotides match TRBD1. V was pared by 3 bases and J by 6 bases, with 8 bases of the junction left unmatched. Germline lookup yields CDR1 MDHEN and CDR2 SYDVKM. This CDR3 has 15 amino acids.

The rearrangement uses TRBV6-1 and TRBJ1-4; 9 bases are a match to TRBD1. The CDR3 is 14 amino acids. From germline, CDR1 is MNHNS and CDR2 SASEGT. Trimming removed 7 bases from V and 8 bases from J; junction bases left unmatched: 8. The CDR3, as DNA: TGTGCCAGCACCCTCGGGACAGGGAGGGAAAAACTGTTTTTT. It translates to CASTLGTGREKLFF.

The chain combines TRBV15 with TRBJ1-1, with 7 bases matching TRBD1. The CDR3 has 15 amino acids. The V segment lost 5 bases and the J segment 2 bases; nucleotides outside the gene matches: 8. Germline CDR1 and CDR2: LNHNV and YYDKDF (reference sequence). CDR3 region: CATSRTRGYNTEAFF. The CDR3 DNA is TGTGCCACCAGCCGAACCAGGGGGTATAACACTGAAGCTTTCTTT.

This clone was picked up one time. This chain joins TRBV6-1 and TRBJ2-2; D may be TRBD2 (6 bases). Looked up from germline, CDR1 is MNHNS and CDR2 is SASEGT. The CDR3 is 16 residues long. With 1 base removed from V and 3 bases from J, the gap between germline ends came to 12 bases. The CDR3 sequence: CASSEVLGLYTGELFF. The CDR3, as DNA: TGTGCCAGCAGTGAAGTCTTGGGACTTTACACCGGGGAGCTGTTTTTT.

This chain uses TRBV2 with TRBJ1-1; TRBD1 is a possible D gene (6 bases). The V end lost 8 bases, the J end lost 2 bases, and 12 bases lay between the germline ends. From germline, CDR1 is SNHLY and CDR2 FYNNEI. The CDR3 is 13 amino acids. In DNA form, the CDR3 reads TGTGCCAGCTCCGTAGGGGGAAACACTGAAGCTTTCTTT. Translated, it gives CASSVGGNTEAFF.

The V and J genes are TRBV9 and TRBJ2-7, with a possible D match to TRBD1 (6 bases). CDR1 and CDR2 (germline): SGDLS, YYNGEE. The germline V and J ends were trimmed by 4 bases and 3 bases, with 11 bases remaining between them. The CDR3 totals 13 residues. CDR3 DNA sequence: TGTGCCAGCAGCCCCGGACAGCACTACGAGCAGTACTTC. Amino acid sequence: CASSPGQHYEQYF.